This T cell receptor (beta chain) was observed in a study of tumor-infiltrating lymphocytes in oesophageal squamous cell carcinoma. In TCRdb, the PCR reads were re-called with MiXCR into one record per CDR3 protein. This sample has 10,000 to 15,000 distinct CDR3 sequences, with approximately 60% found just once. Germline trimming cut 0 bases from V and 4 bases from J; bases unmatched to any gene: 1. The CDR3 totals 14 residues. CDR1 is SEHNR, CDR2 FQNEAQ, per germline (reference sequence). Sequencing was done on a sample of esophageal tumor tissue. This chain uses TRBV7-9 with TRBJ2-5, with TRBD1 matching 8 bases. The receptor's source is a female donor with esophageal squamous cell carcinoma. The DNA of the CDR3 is TGTGCCAGCAGCTTAGCGACAGGGGTAGAGACCCAGTACTTC. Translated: CASSLATGVETQYF.